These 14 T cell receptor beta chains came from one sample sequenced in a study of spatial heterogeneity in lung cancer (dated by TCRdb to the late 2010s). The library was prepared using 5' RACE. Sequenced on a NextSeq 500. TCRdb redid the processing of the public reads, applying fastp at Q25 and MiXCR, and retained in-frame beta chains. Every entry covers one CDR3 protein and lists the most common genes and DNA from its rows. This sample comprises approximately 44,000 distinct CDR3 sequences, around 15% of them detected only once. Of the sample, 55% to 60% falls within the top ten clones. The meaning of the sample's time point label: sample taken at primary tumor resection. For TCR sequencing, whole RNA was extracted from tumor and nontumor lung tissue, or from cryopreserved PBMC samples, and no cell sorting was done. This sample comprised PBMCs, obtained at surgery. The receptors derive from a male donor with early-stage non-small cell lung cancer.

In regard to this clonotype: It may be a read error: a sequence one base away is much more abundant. CDR3 in amino acids: CTSSLRGFEPGANVLTF. The CDR3 DNA sequence: TGTACCAGCAGCCTCAGGGGTTTCGAGCCCGGGGCCAACGTCCTGACTTTC. This chain uses TRBV6-4 with TRBJ2-6, with D maybe TRBD1 (6 bases). CDR1 is MRHNA, CDR2 SNTAGT, per germline. CDR3 length: 17 amino acids.

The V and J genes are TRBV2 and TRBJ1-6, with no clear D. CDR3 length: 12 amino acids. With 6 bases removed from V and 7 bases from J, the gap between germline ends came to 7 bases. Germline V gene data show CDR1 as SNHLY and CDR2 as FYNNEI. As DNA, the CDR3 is TGTGCCAGCAGGTTATCCAATTCACCCCTCCACTTT. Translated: CASRLSNSPLHF. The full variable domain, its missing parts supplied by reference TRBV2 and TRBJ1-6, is EPEVTQTPSHQVTQMGQEVILRCVPISNHLYFYWYRQILGQKVEFLVSFYNNEISEKSEIFDDQFSVERPDGSNFTLKIRSTKLEDSAMYFCASRLSNSPLHFGNGTRLTVT.

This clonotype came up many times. CDR3: CASSNLWDTMNTEAFF. The CDR3 DNA reads TGTGCCAGCAGCAATCTCTGGGACACCATGAACACTGAAGCTTTCTTT. The chain carries TRBV21-1 and TRBJ1-1; no check of the table's D call, TRBD1, against the DNA was made. TRBV21-1 constitutes a pseudogene. This CDR3 is 16 amino acids long.

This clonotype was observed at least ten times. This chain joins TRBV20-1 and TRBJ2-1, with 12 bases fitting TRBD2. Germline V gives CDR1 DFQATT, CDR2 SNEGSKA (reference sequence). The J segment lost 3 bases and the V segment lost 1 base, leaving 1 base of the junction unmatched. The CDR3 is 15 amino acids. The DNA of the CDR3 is TGCAGTGCTAGAGGACTAGCGGGAGTCTACAATGAGCAGTTCTTC. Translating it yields CSARGLAGVYNEQFF.

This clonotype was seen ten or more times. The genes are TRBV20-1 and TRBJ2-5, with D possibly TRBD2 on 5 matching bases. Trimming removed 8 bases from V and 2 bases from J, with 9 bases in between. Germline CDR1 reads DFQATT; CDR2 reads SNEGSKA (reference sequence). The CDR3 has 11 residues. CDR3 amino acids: CSTWEQETQYF. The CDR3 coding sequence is TGCAGTACTTGGGAGCAAGAGACCCAGTACTTC.

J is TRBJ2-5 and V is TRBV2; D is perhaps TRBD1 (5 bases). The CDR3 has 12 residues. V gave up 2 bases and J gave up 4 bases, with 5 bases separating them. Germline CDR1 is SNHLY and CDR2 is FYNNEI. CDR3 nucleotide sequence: TGTGCCAGCAGTGAAAGGGGAGAGACCCAGTACTTC. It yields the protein CASSERGETQYF.

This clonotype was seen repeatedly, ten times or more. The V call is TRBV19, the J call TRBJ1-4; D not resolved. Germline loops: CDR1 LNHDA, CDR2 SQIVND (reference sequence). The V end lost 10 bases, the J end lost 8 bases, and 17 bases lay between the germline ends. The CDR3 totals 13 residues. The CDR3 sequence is CATSRDRLEKLFF. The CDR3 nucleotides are TGTGCCACCTCTCGAGACCGTCTGGAAAAACTGTTTTTT.

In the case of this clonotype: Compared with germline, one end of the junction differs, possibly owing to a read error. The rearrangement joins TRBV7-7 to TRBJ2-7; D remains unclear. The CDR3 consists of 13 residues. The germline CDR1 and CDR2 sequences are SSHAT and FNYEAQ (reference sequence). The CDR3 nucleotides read TGTGCTAGCAGCTTAGGCCGACACGACGAGCAGTACTTC. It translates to CASSLGRHDEQYF. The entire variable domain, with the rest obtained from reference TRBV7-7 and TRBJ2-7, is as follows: GAGVSQSPRYKVTKRGQDVTLRCDPISSHATLYWYQQALGQGPEFLTYFNYEAQPDKSGLPSDRFSAERPEGSISTLTIQRTEQRDSAMYRCASSLGRHDEQYFGPGTRLTVT.

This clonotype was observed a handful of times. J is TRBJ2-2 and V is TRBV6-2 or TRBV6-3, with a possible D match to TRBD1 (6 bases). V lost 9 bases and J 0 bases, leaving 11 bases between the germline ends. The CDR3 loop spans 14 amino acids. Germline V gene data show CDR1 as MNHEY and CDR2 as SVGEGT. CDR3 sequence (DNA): TGTGCCAGTATCAGGGGAGCGAACACCGGGGAGCTGTTTTTT. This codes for CASIRGANTGELFF.

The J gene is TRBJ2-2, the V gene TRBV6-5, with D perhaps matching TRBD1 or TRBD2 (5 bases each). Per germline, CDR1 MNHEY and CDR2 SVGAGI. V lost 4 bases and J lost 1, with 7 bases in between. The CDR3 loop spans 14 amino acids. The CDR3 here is CASSWDLNTGELFF. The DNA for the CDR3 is TGTGCCAGCAGTTGGGACCTGAACACCGGGGAGCTGTTTTTT.

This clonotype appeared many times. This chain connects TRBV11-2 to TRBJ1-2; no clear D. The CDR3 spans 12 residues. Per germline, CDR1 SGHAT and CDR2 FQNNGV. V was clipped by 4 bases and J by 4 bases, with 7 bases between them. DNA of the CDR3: TGTGCCAGCAGCTCCGATAGCTATGGCTACACCTTC. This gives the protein CASSSDSYGYTF.

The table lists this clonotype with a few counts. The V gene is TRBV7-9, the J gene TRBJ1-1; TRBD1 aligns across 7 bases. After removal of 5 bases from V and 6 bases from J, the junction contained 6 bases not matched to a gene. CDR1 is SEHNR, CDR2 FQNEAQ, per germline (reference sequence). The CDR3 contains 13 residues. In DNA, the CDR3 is TGTGCCAGCAGCACAGACAGGGAGGCTGAAGCTTTCTTT. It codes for CASSTDREAEAFF.

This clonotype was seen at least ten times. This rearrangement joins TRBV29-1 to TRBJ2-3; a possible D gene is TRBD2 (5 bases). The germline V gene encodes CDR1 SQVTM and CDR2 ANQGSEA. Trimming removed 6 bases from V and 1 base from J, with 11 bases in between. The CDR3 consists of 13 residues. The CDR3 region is CSVRKGGTDTQYF. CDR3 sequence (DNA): TGCAGCGTGAGGAAGGGAGGCACAGATACGCAGTATTTT.

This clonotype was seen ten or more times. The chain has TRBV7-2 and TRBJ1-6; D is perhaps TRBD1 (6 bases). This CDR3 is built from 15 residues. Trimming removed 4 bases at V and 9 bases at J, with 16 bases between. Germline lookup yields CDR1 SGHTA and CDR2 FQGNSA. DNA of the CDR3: TGTGCCAGCAGCTCGTGGGGGGCTGGTGGTTCACCCCTCCACTTT. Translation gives CASSSWGAGGSPLHF.